What follows describes a single T cell receptor (beta chain). These data belong to a study of control samples from healthy donors and cancer patients. Sequencing was performed with immunoSEQ multiplex PCR; in TCRdb, only in-frame clones are kept and a portion is missing. The table includes 150,000 or so clones, around nine tenths detected once. CDR1 is MNHNS and CDR2 is SASEGT in the germline V gene. The CDR3 has 15 amino acids. V shed 2 bases and J shed 5 bases, with 15 bases lying between them. The chain has TRBV6-1 and TRBJ1-2, with a possible D match to TRBD1 (6 bases). What was sequenced was blood. The TCR originated in a woman in her 30s in good health. The CDR3 spells CASSEIGGGGYGYTF. Here the CDR3 DNA reads TGTGCCAGCAGTGAAATTGGTGGAGGGGGATATGGCTACACCTTC.